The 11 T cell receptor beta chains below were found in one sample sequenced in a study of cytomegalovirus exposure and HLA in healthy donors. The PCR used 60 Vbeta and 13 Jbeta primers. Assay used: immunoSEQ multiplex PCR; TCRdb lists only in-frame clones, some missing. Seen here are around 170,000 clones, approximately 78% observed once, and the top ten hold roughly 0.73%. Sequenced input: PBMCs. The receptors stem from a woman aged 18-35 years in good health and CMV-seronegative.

The CDR3 here is CASSPGGRVMNTQYF. The CDR3 DNA reads as TGTGCCAGCAGCCCAGGGGGCAGGGTCATGAATACGCAGTATTTT. The genes are TRBV7-9 and TRBJ2-3, with 8 bases aligning to TRBD1. The length of the CDR3 is 15 residues. V shed 5 bases, J shed 7 bases, and the junction held 11 bases outside the gene matches. CDR1 is SEHNR and CDR2 is FQNEAQ in the germline V gene (reference sequence).

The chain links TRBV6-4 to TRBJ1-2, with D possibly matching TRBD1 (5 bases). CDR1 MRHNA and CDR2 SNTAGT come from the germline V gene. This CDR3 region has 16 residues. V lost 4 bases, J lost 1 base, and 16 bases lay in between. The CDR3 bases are TGTGCCAGCAGTGTGATCCCAGGGCTGGGTAACTATGGCTACACCTTC. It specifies CASSVIPGLGNYGYTF.

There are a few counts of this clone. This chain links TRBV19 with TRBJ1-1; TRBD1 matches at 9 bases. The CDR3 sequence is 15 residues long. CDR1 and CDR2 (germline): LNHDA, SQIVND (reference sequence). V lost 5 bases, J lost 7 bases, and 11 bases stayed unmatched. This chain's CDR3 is CASSLLTGTGSEAFF. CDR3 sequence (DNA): TGTGCCAGTAGTCTCCTGACGGGGACAGGGAGTGAAGCTTTCTTT.

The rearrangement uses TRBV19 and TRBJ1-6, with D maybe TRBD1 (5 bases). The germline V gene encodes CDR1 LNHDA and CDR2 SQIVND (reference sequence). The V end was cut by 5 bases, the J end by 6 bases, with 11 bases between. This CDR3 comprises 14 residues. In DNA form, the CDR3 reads TGTGCCAGTAGTCCGGGACTCTTTAATTCACCCCTCCACTTT. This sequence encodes CASSPGLFNSPLHF.

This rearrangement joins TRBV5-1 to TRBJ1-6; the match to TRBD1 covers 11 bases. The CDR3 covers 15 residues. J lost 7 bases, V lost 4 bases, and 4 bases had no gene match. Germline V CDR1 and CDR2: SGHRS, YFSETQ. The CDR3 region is CASSPGTGGNSPLHF. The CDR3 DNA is TGCGCCAGCAGCCCCGGGACAGGGGGGAATTCACCCCTCCACTTT.

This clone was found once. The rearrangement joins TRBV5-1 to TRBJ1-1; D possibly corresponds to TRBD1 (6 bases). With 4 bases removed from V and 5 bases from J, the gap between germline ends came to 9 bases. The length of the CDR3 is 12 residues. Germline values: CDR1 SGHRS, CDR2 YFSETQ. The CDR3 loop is CASSPTGTEAFF. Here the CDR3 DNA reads TGCGCCAGCAGCCCCACAGGGACTGAAGCTTTCTTT.

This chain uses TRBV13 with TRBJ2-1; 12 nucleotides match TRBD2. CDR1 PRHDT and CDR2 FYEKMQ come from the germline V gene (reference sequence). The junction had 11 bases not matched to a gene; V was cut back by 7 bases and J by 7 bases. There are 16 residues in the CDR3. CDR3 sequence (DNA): TGTGCCAGCATCTCTAGCGGGAGGGCCTCTCGGAATGAGCAGTTCTTC. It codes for CASISSGRASRNEQFF.

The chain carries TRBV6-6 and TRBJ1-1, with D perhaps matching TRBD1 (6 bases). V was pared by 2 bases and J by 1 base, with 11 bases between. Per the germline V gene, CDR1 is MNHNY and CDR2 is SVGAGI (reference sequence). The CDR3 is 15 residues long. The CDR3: CASSYRGSGNTEAFF. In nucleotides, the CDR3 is TGTGCCAGCAGTTACAGGGGGAGCGGGAACACTGAAGCTTTCTTT.

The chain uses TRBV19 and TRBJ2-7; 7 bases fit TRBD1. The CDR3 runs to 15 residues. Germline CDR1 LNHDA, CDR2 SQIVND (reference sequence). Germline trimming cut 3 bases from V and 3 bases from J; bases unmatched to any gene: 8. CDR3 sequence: CASSIKTGTGYEQYF. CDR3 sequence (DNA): TGTGCCAGTAGTATTAAGACAGGGACGGGCTACGAGCAGTACTTC.

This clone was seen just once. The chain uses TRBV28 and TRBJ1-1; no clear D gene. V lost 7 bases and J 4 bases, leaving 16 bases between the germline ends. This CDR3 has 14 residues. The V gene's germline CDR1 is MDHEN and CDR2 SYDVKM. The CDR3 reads CASTYPGQSTEAFF. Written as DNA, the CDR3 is TGTGCCAGCACCTACCCTGGGCAGTCCACTGAAGCTTTCTTT.

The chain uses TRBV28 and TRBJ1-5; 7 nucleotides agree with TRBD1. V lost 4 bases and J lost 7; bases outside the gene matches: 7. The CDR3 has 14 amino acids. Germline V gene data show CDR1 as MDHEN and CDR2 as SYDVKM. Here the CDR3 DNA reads TGTGCCAGCAGTTCTCCTGCCAGGGGGCAGCCCCAGCATTTT. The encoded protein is CASSSPARGQPQHF.